Presented here are 7 T cell receptor beta chains from one specimen sequenced in a study of T cell repertoires in cytomegalovirus infection. MiXCR, run by TCRdb on the reads, gives a single entry per CDR3 protein. This table holds some 500,000 distinct CDR3 sequences, around two fifths found once. These receptors are not linked to any known antigen. Source: cultured PBMCs, taken from culture after CMV antigen stimulation. These receptors were collected from a human donor in good health (CMV status not recorded). Some clones in this sample may be carry-over from other donors' samples.

There are many counts of this clonotype. The V and J genes are TRBV7-2 and TRBJ2-3, with D possibly TRBD2 on 7 matching bases. Per the germline V gene, CDR1 is SGHTA and CDR2 is FQGNSA. Trimming took 4 bases from V and 4 from J, leaving 18 bases between them. The CDR3 runs 16 residues. The CDR3 coding sequence is TGTGCCAGCAGCTCCCTTGGGGGGGGGGCCTCAGATACGCAGTATTTT. Translation gives CASSSLGGGASDTQYF.

This chain uses TRBV27 with TRBJ1-1, with D possibly matching TRBD1 (6 bases). This CDR3 has 14 amino acids. V gave up 6 bases and J gave up 4 bases, with 15 bases separating them. CDR1 MNHEY and CDR2 SMNVEV come from the germline V gene (reference sequence). The CDR3 protein is CASSFRQARTEAFF. The CDR3 DNA reads as TGTGCCAGCAGCTTCAGACAGGCACGCACTGAAGCTTTCTTT.

The chain employs TRBV7-9 and TRBJ1-3; maybe TRBD1 (6 bases). The CDR3 sequence is 13 residues long. Trimming took 11 bases from V and 4 from J, leaving 15 bases between them. CDR1 is SEHNR and CDR2 is FQNEAQ in the germline V gene (reference sequence). In DNA, the CDR3 is TGTGCCGGAGAACGGACAGAGGGAAACACCATATATTTT. Encoded protein: CAGERTEGNTIYF.

This clonotype was counted between two and nine times. This sequence joins TRBV7-6 and TRBJ1-6, with 7 bases that match TRBD1. Germline V CDR1 and CDR2: SGHVS, FNYEAQ. V trimming: 4 bases; J trimming: 9 bases; junction bases outside the gene matches: 6. The CDR3 runs to 14 residues. The CDR3 DNA reads as TGTGCCAGCAGCTCAAGACAGGGTGGTTCACCCCTCCACTTT. The encoded protein is CASSSRQGGSPLHF.

This clonotype showed up just a few times. V is TRBV5-4 and J is TRBJ1-1; no firm D call. The CDR3 length is 14 residues. V lost 2 bases and J lost 4, with 12 bases in between. CDR1 and CDR2 from the germline V gene are SGHNT and YYREEE (reference sequence). DNA for the CDR3: TGTGCCAGCAGCTTCGTGGACGTGGGCACTGAAGCTTTCTTT. Protein sequence: CASSFVDVGTEAFF.

The rearrangement links TRBV19 to TRBJ2-1; D unresolved. CDR3 length equals 14 residues. CDR1 is LNHDA and CDR2 is SQIVND in the germline V gene (reference sequence). Trimming shortened V by 3 bases and J by 7 bases, and 13 bases separated the two germline ends. As DNA, the CDR3 is TGTGCCAGTAGTATTTATCAACTGGCTAATGAGCAGTTCTTC. This gives the protein CASSIYQLANEQFF.

The genes are TRBV12-3 or TRBV12-4 and TRBJ2-1; tentative D call: TRBD2 (6 bases). The CDR3 sequence is 14 residues long. V lost 6 bases and J 7 bases, leaving 16 bases between the germline ends. CDR3 in DNA: TGTGCCAGCAGCATGGCCGGCGGGATTAATGAGCAGTTCTTC. Its protein product is CASSMAGGINEQFF.